Each of the 20 T cell receptor beta chains below was sequenced from the same sample in a study of cytomegalovirus exposure and HLA in healthy donors. Amplification used 60 Vbeta primers and 13 Jbeta primers. The repertoire was sequenced with immunoSEQ multiplex PCR; TCRdb's copy has only in-frame clones and lacks some. The repertoire includes roughly 150,000 clones, just under 70% of them detected once, and about 4.5% sits in the top ten. Source material: PBMCs. The receptors derive from a man aged 55 to 70 in good health and CMV-seronegative.

The V gene is TRBV29-1, the J gene TRBJ2-1, with TRBD2 as a possible D gene (5 bases). The CDR3 covers 12 residues. Germline V gene data show CDR1 as SQVTM and CDR2 as ANQGSEA. V dropped 3 bases and J dropped 9 bases, with 12 bases sitting between them. The CDR3 region is CSVDLASGEQFF. CDR3 in DNA: TGCAGCGTTGACCTAGCATCCGGTGAGCAGTTCTTC.

The rearrangement uses TRBV28 and TRBJ1-2; D may be TRBD1 (5 bases). The CDR3 extends over 14 amino acids. CDR1 MDHEN and CDR2 SYDVKM come from the germline V gene. V gave up 7 bases and J gave up 4 bases, with 16 bases separating them. The CDR3 sequence: CASIGQGLGYGYTF. The CDR3 DNA sequence: TGTGCCAGCATAGGGCAGGGCCTAGGCTATGGCTACACCTTC.

The chain combines TRBV19 with TRBJ1-5; unclear D gene. The ends were cut back, 3 bases at V and 8 bases at J, with 11 bases in the middle. This CDR3 is 13 amino acids long. Germline CDR1 and CDR2: LNHDA and SQIVND (reference sequence). Here the CDR3 reads CASSILRGEPQHF. The CDR3 DNA follows: TGTGCCAGTAGTATCCTCCGAGGCGAGCCCCAGCATTTT.

J is TRBJ2-7 and V is TRBV19, with D perhaps TRBD2 (5 bases). Trimming pared 4 bases from V and 4 bases from J, leaving 11 bases between. CDR3 size: 13 residues. Germline V gene lookup returns CDR1 LNHDA and CDR2 SQIVND (reference sequence). DNA of the CDR3: TGTGCCAGTAGTACCACGAGGGTATACGAGCAGTACTTC. It translates to CASSTTRVYEQYF.

The V and J genes are TRBV4-1 and TRBJ1-2; D gene uncertain. The V and J ends lost 1 base and 4 bases respectively, with 10 bases between them. The CDR3 is 14 residues long. Per germline, CDR1 MGHRA and CDR2 YSYEKL. CDR3 region: CASSQVLASYGYTF. In DNA form, the CDR3 reads TGCGCCAGCAGCCAAGTATTAGCCTCCTATGGCTACACCTTC.

This clone was observed a handful of times. CDR3 bases: TGTGCCAGCAGCCCCGGACTAGCGGGAGGGCGCGAGCAGTACTTC. This translates into CASSPGLAGGREQYF. The rearrangement links TRBV7-7 to TRBJ2-7; 15 nucleotides align to TRBD2. The CDR3 is made up of 15 amino acids. The V segment lost 5 bases and the J segment 6 bases; nucleotides outside the gene matches: 5. Per germline, CDR1 SSHAT and CDR2 FNYEAQ (reference sequence).

Remarks on this clone: One junction end disagrees with the germline gene, perhaps due to a read error. This CDR3 is also generated by other DNA sequences in the sample. This rearrangement joins TRBV6-5 to TRBJ1-1, with D maybe TRBD1 (5 bases). The CDR3 has 15 amino acids. Germline values: CDR1 MNHEY, CDR2 SVGAGI. CDR3 sequence: CASRPDNRRNTEAFF. The DNA of the CDR3 is TGTGCCAGCAGACCTGATAACAGGCGGAACACTGAAGCTTTTTTT.

The chain has TRBV5-4 and TRBJ1-2; D gene unclear. CDR1 and CDR2 from the germline V gene are SGHNT and YYREEE (reference sequence). V was shortened by 4 bases and J by 7 bases, with 23 bases between the two germline ends. The CDR3 totals 16 residues. The CDR3 DNA reads as TGTGCCAGCAGCATGGAACCGGGCCTTGGAGGTAGTGGCTACACCTTC. Protein product: CASSMEPGLGGSGYTF.

A few counts support this clone. The chain combines TRBV7-9 with TRBJ1-1; a possible D gene is TRBD1 (5 bases). With 3 bases removed from V and 4 bases from J, the gap between germline ends came to 6 bases. The CDR3 covers 12 residues. Germline loops: CDR1 SEHNR, CDR2 FQNEAQ (reference sequence). The CDR3 reads CASSFDSTEAFF. The DNA for the CDR3 is TGTGCCAGCAGCTTCGACAGCACTGAAGCTTTCTTT.

Remarks on this clone: This sample includes further DNA sequences coding for the same CDR3. The rearrangement joins TRBV5-4 to TRBJ2-7; 8 nucleotides line up with TRBD1. From germline, CDR1 is SGHNT and CDR2 YYREEE (reference sequence). The V segment lost 4 bases and the J segment 4 bases; nucleotides outside the gene matches: 4. This CDR3 has 13 residues. The DNA for the CDR3 is TGTGCCAGCAGCCTCGACAGGGGATACGAGCAGTACTTC. Translating gives CASSLDRGYEQYF.

This clone was seen only a few times. This rearrangement joins TRBV7-9 to TRBJ1-1, with a possible D match to TRBD1 (5 bases). V lost 5 bases and J 7 bases, leaving 17 bases between the germline ends. The CDR3 length is 14 residues. The germline CDR1 and CDR2 sequences are SEHNR and FQNEAQ (reference sequence). The CDR3 sequence is CASSPDRQTSEAFF. Here the CDR3 DNA reads TGTGCCAGCAGCCCCGACCGACAGACCAGTGAAGCTTTCTTT.

This clone was counted only a few times. This chain links TRBV2 with TRBJ1-1; D might be TRBD1 (5 bases). CDR3 length: 14 amino acids. The V end was cut by 3 bases, the J end by 4 bases, with 12 bases between. Looked up from germline, CDR1 is SNHLY and CDR2 is FYNNEI. The CDR3 bases are TGTGCCAGCAGTGACGGCGGGGGGGGCACTGAAGCTTTCTTT. It encodes CASSDGGGGTEAFF.

This chain uses TRBV9 with TRBJ1-1; tentative D call: TRBD1 (5 bases). Trimming removed 0 bases from V and 1 base from J, with 10 bases in between. CDR3 length: 15 amino acids. The germline gives CDR1 SGDLS, CDR2 YYNGEE. CDR3 loop: CASSVGSRANTEAFF. The DNA of the CDR3 is TGTGCCAGCAGCGTAGGGTCCAGGGCGAACACTGAAGCTTTCTTT.

This chain joins TRBV6-5 and TRBJ2-3, with a tentative D call TRBD1 (6 bases). Germline V CDR1 and CDR2: MNHEY, SVGAGI. The CDR3 totals 14 residues. The ends were cut back, 4 bases at V and 6 bases at J, with 14 bases in the middle. The CDR3 nucleotides are TGTGCCAGCAGTTTAACCGGGACATCTGATACGCAGTATTTT. As protein: CASSLTGTSDTQYF.

The chain recombines TRBV5-6 with TRBJ1-1; D is undetermined. Trimming removed 0 bases at V and 5 bases at J, with 14 bases between. CDR1 SGHDT and CDR2 YYEEEE come from the germline V gene. This CDR3 comprises 15 residues. Here the CDR3 DNA reads TGTGCCAGCAGCTTGGCCGCAGCTCCGGGGACTGAAGCTTTCTTT. Protein product: CASSLAAAPGTEAFF.

The chain joins TRBV19 to TRBJ1-1; 9 bases match TRBD1. J was trimmed by 10 bases and V by 5 bases; bases with no gene match: 5. CDR1 is LNHDA, CDR2 SQIVND, per germline (reference sequence). The length of the CDR3 is 12 residues. CDR3 sequence reads: CASSHRTGVAFF. Written as DNA, the CDR3 is TGTGCCAGTAGTCACCGGACAGGGGTAGCTTTCTTT.

This clone was counted between two and nine times. The V call is TRBV6-1, the J call TRBJ2-4, with 8 bases fitting TRBD2. CDR1 is MNHNS, CDR2 SASEGT, per germline. This CDR3 has 13 residues. Germline trimming cut 8 bases from V and 7 bases from J; bases unmatched to any gene: 7. CDR3 residues: CASGGREGNIQYF. The CDR3 coding sequence is TGTGCCAGCGGGGGTCGGGAGGGCAACATTCAGTACTTC.

The genes are TRBV30 and TRBJ2-7; D may be TRBD2 (5 bases). V was cut by 0 bases and J by 1 base, with 13 bases left in between. Germline assignment: CDR1 GTSNPN and CDR2 SVGIG (reference sequence). The CDR3 has 15 residues. The CDR3: CAWSVPSRLSYEQYF. For the CDR3, the DNA is TGTGCCTGGAGTGTACCTAGCCGCCTATCCTACGAGCAGTACTTC.

This chain joins TRBV18 and TRBJ1-1; TRBD1 agrees at 7 bases. The V segment lost 3 bases and the J segment 2 bases; nucleotides outside the gene matches: 6. Germline V gene sequence: CDR1 KGHSH, CDR2 LQKENI. The CDR3 is 15 residues long. The CDR3 DNA reads TGTGCCAGCTCACCTATGACAGGGAGAAACACTGAAGCTTTCTTT. This sequence encodes CASSPMTGRNTEAFF. The full variable domain, in which reference TRBV18 and TRBJ1-1 provide the parts outside the CDR3, is NAGVMQNPRHLVRRRGQEARLRCSPMKGHSHVYWYRQLPEEGLKFMVYLQKENIIDESGMPKERFSAEFPKEGPSILRIQQVVRGDSAAYFCASSPMTGRNTEAFFGQGTRLTVV.

The gene calls are TRBV11-2 and TRBJ1-2, with D tentatively TRBD1 (6 bases). In germline, CDR1 is SGHAT, CDR2 FQNNGV. The CDR3 runs to 13 residues. V was clipped by 1 base and J by 4 bases, with 7 bases between them. CDR3 DNA: TGTGCCAGCAGCTTAGCACAGGGCTATGGCTACACCTTC. Translation: CASSLAQGYGYTF.